The subject of this entry is one T cell receptor (beta chain). Its antigen remains unknown. A clone one base away is much larger, so this may be a read error. The record originates from a study of spatial heterogeneity in lung cancer. Findings of the study overall: TCRs found ubiquitously expanded in tumor appeared in blood more at resection than at follow-up.

Described time point: sample taken at primary tumor resection. Tumor, nontumor lung or frozen PBMC supplied whole RNA that was sequenced unsorted. The presence of a unique molecular identifier marked each TCR cDNA molecule. TCRdb ran MiXCR on the 5' RACE reads and lists one entry per CDR3 protein. The table has about 22,000 distinct CDR3 sequences, 4.5% to 5.5% seen once. The CDR3 loop spans 13 amino acids. The starting material was PBMCs, obtained at surgery. The chain combines TRBV12-3 or TRBV12-4 with TRBJ1-1, with D perhaps matching TRBD1 (5 bases). The clonotype was recovered from a male donor with early-stage non-small cell lung cancer. The CDR3 region has the DNA TGTACCAGCAGCCCCGACAGGAACACTGAAGCTTTCTTT. Its translation is CTSSPDRNTEAFF.